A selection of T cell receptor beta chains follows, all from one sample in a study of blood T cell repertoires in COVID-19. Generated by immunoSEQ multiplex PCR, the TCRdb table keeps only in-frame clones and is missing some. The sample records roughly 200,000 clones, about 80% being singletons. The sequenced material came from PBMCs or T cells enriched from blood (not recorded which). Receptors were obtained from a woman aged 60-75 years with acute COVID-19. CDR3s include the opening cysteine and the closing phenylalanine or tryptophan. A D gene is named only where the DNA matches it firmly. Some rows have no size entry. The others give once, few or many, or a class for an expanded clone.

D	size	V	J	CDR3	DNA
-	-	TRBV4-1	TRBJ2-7	CASSLREDYEQYF	TGCGCCAGCAGCCTCCGGGAAGACTACGAGCAGTACTTC
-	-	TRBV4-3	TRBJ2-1	CASSQDYTPWGTSSYNEQFF	TGCGCCAGCAGCCAAGATTATACCCCATGGGGCACCAGCTCCTACAATGAGCAGTTCTTC
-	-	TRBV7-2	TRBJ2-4	CASSLALRQVDIQYF	TGTGCCAGCAGCTTAGCCCTTCGACAGGTAGACATTCAGTACTTC
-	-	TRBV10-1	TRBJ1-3	CASSESTGSGNTIYF	TGCGCCAGCAGTGAGTCGACAGGATCTGGAAACACCATATATTTT
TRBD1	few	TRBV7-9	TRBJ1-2	CASSLETGNYGYTF	TGTGCCAGCAGCTTAGAGACAGGGAACTATGGCTACACCTTC
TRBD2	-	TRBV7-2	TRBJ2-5	CASSSGTSMETQYF	TGTGCCAGCAGCTCCGGGACTAGCATGGAGACCCAGTACTTC
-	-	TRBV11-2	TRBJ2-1	CASSSLGSSYNEQFF	TGTGCCAGCAGCTCGCTAGGGAGCTCCTACAATGAGCAGTTCTTC
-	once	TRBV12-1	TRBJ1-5	CANSFLEVRRKCNQPQHF	TGTGCCAACAGCTTTTTGGAGGTAAGGAGGAAGTGCAATCAGCCCCAGCATTTT
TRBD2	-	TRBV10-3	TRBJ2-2	CAISRGLAGAGELFF	TGTGCCATCAGTAGGGGACTAGCGGGAGCCGGGGAGCTGTTTTTT
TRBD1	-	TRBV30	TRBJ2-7	CARQGDNEQYF	TGTGCCCGACAGGGCGACAACGAGCAGTACTTC
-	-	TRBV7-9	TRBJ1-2	CASSLGAGNYGYTF	TGTGCCAGCAGCTTAGGAGCAGGGAACTATGGCTACACCTTC
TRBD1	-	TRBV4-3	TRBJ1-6	CASSHQGDRGDSPLHF	TGCGCCAGCAGCCATCAGGGGGACAGGGGGGATTCACCCCTCCACTTT
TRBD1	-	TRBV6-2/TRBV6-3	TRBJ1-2	CASSYPGGYGYTF	TGTGCCAGCAGTTACCCAGGGGGTTATGGCTACACCTTC
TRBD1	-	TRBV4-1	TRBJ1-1	CASSQQDRGTEAFF	TGCGCCAGCAGCCAACAGGACAGGGGGACTGAAGCTTTCTTT
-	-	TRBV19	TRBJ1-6	CASSIGDSYNSPLHF	TGTGCCAGTAGTATCGGAGACAGTTATAATTCACCCCTCCACTTT
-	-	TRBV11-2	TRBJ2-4	CASSRETGMAKNIQYF	TGTGCCAGCAGCCGGGAGACAGGGATGGCCAAAAACATTCAGTACTTC
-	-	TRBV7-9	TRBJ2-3	CASGEVYPDTQYF	TGTGCCAGCGGTGAGGTTTATCCAGATACGCAGTATTTT
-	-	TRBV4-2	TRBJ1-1	CASSQDRPSVAFF	TGTGCCAGCAGCCAAGATCGCCCTTCGGTGGCTTTCTTT
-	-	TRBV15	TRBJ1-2	CATSRDSLPTTFYGYTF	TGTGCCACCAGCAGGGACAGCCTACCAACCACCTTCTATGGCTACACCTTC
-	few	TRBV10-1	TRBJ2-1	CASSNRLERDEQFF	TGCGCCAGCAGTAATCGGCTAGAACGCGATGAGCAGTTCTTC